This T cell receptor beta chain originates from a study of blood T cell repertoires in COVID-19. Study as a whole: Sample material is recorded as cDNA or gDNA derived from T cells, B-cell-depleted T cells, or PBMCs.

The data were produced by immunoSEQ multiplex PCR, yet TCRdb's version contains in-frame clones alone and is incomplete. The sample includes 160,000 or so clones, over 85% of them seen just once. Germline V gene data show CDR1 as MNHNS and CDR2 as SASEGT. Trimming shortened V by 2 bases and J by 5 bases, and 12 bases separated the two germline ends. This CDR3 is 14 amino acids long. The receptor was derived from a man between 60 and 70 years old with active or convalescent COVID-19. The chain links TRBV6-1 to TRBJ1-1, with a possible D match to TRBD1 (6 bases). Material for sequencing was peripheral blood. The CDR3, as DNA: TGTGCCAGCAGTGAATGGGGGCGCGGGACTGAAGCTTTCTTT. Amino acid sequence: CASSEWGRGTEAFF.